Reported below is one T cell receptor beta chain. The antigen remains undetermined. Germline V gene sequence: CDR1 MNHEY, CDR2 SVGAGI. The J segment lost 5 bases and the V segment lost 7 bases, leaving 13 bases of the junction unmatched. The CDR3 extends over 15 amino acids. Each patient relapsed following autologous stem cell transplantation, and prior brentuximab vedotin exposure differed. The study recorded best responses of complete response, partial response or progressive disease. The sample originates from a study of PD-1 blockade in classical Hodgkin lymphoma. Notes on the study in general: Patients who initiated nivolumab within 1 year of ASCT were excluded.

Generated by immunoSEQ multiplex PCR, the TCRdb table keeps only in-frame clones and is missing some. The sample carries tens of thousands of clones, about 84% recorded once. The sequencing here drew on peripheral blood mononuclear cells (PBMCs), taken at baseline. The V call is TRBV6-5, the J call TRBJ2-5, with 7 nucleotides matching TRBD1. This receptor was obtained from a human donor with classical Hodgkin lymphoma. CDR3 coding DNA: TGTGCCAGCAACAGACAGGGATATAGTTCGGAGACCCAGTACTTC. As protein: CASNRQGYSSETQYF.